The 14 T cell receptor beta chains below were found in one sample sequenced in a study of OX40 agonist ivuxolimab in advanced cancers. The method was immunoSEQ multiplex PCR; TCRdb's version includes in-frame clones alone and lacks a portion of them. The sample has around 62,000 clones; roughly nine tenths are singletons. The sequenced sample was CD4+ or CD8+ T cells sorted from blood, obtained in a trial of the OX40 agonist ivuxolimab. The receptors here all came from an adult with an advanced solid tumor such as melanoma, head and neck, liver or kidney cancer.

The chain uses TRBV11-2 and TRBJ1-3, with 7 positions matching TRBD1. Germline V gene data show CDR1 as SGHAT and CDR2 as FQNNGV. CDR3 length: 14 amino acids. V lost 7 bases, J lost 4 bases, and 7 bases stayed unmatched. The CDR3 nucleotides are TGTGCCAGCAACAAAACAGGGGCGGGAAACACCATATATTTT. Protein: CASNKTGAGNTIYF.

This rearrangement joins TRBV9 to TRBJ2-7; 13 bases line up with TRBD2. This CDR3 contains 17 residues. Germline-derived CDR1 and CDR2 are SGDLS and YYNGEE. J was trimmed by 2 bases and V by 4 bases; bases with no gene match: 9. CDR3 sequence: CASSNRTSGRTPYEQYF. The CDR3 DNA follows: TGTGCCAGCAGCAATCGGACTAGCGGGAGAACCCCCTACGAGCAGTACTTC.

The genes are TRBV10-2 and TRBJ1-1; 8 bases are a match to TRBD1. Germline V gene sequence: CDR1 WSHSY, CDR2 SAAADI. The CDR3 is 13 residues long. The V segment lost 9 bases and the J segment 2 bases; nucleotides outside the gene matches: 5. CDR3 nucleotides: TGCGCCAGTATGGGACAGGTAAACACTGAAGCTTTCTTT. This gives the protein CASMGQVNTEAFF.

This chain uses TRBV19 with TRBJ1-5; D ambiguous. Germline CDR1 reads LNHDA; CDR2 reads SQIVND (reference sequence). The CDR3 sequence is 15 residues long. V was cut by 7 bases and J by 1 base, with 14 bases left in between. As DNA, the CDR3 is TGTGCCAGTAATAATGTGGGTTCCAGCAATCAGCCCCAGCATTTT. Residues: CASNNVGSSNQPQHF.

The V gene is TRBV27, the J gene TRBJ2-3; the D gene is possibly TRBD1 (6 bases). Trimming stripped 3 bases from V and 5 bases from J, with 9 bases between. The V gene's germline CDR1 is MNHEY and CDR2 SMNVEV (reference sequence). The CDR3 sequence is 13 residues long. The CDR3 sequence: CASSFQGKDTQYF. CDR3 bases: TGTGCCAGCAGTTTTCAGGGGAAAGATACGCAGTATTTT.

The chain links TRBV15 to TRBJ2-5, with D unresolved. Germline CDR1 LNHNV, CDR2 YYDKDF (reference sequence). The CDR3 is made up of 15 amino acids. V lost 2 bases and J 5 bases, leaving 15 bases between the germline ends. CDR3 amino acids: CATSRKHWGSETQYF. The CDR3 nucleotides are TGTGCCACCAGCAGAAAACACTGGGGTAGCGAGACCCAGTACTTC.

V gene TRBV19 combines with J gene TRBJ1-1, with TRBD1 matching over 7 bases. The CDR3 totals 16 residues. CDR1 and CDR2 from the germline V gene are LNHDA and SQIVND (reference sequence). J lost 6 bases, V lost 2 bases, and 12 bases had no gene match. CDR3 DNA sequence: TGTGCCAGTAGTATAAAGACAGGGTCGTTCAACGCTGAAGCTTTCTTT. Encoded protein: CASSIKTGSFNAEAFF. Drawing the rest from reference TRBV19 and TRBJ1-1, the complete variable domain is DGGITQSPKYLFRKEGQNVTLSCEQNLNHDAMYWYRQDPGQGLRLIYYSQIVNDFQKGDIAEGYSVSREKKESFPLTVTSAQKNPTAFYLCASSIKTGSFNAEAFFGQGTRLTVV.

The rearrangement links TRBV7-9 to TRBJ1-5, with D possibly being TRBD1 (6 bases). Germline V gene sequence: CDR1 SEHNR, CDR2 FQNEAQ (reference sequence). The CDR3 sequence is 13 residues long. Between the trimmed V and J ends, which lost 5 bases and 7 bases, there was a span of 12 bases. Written as DNA, the CDR3 is TGTGCCAGCAGCGAGGAACAGGGACAGCCCCAGCATTTT. Amino acids: CASSEEQGQPQHF.

The chain joins TRBV27 to TRBJ2-7, with D perhaps given as TRBD1 or TRBD2 (5 bases each). V gave up 5 bases and J gave up 0 bases, with 17 bases separating them. Germline lookup yields CDR1 MNHEY and CDR2 SMNVEV (reference sequence). The CDR3 runs 16 residues. In nucleotides, the CDR3 is TGTGCCAGCAGTAGGTCTTGGGGGTTAAGCTCCTACGAGCAGTACTTC. Its translation: CASSRSWGLSSYEQYF.

The CDR3 loop is CASSFLGVLNQPQHF. The DNA of the CDR3 is TGTGCCAGCAGTTTTCTTGGGGTTCTCAATCAGCCCCAGCATTTT. The V gene is TRBV28, the J gene TRBJ1-5; D is unresolved. The CDR3 spans 15 residues. The V end lost 3 bases, the J end lost 3 bases, and 12 bases lay between the germline ends. Germline V lookup: CDR1 MDHEN, CDR2 SYDVKM.

The genes are TRBV11-2 and TRBJ2-5, with 10 nucleotides matching TRBD1. The CDR3 spans 16 residues. Losses at the gene ends were 1 base for V and 4 bases for J; bases not matched to a gene: 6. The germline V gene encodes CDR1 SGHAT and CDR2 FQNNGV. DNA for the CDR3: TGTGCCAGCAGCTTAGCCCGGACAGGGGGTACAGAGACCCAGTACTTC. Translated, it gives CASSLARTGGTETQYF.

This rearrangement joins TRBV5-4 to TRBJ2-1; 13 bases line up with TRBD2. The germline CDR1 and CDR2 sequences are SGHNT and YYREEE (reference sequence). The CDR3 spans 16 residues. With 0 bases clipped from V and 7 bases from J, the junction kept 4 bases outside the gene matches. CDR3 coding DNA: TGTGCCAGCAGCTTGGGGACTAGCGGGAGAAATAATGAGCAGTTCTTC. Translation: CASSLGTSGRNNEQFF.

V and J are TRBV2 and TRBJ1-5; a possible D gene is TRBD1 (6 bases). Trimming left V 2 bases short and J 6 bases short, with 14 bases between. The CDR3 contains 15 residues. The germline CDR1 and CDR2 sequences are SNHLY and FYNNEI. CDR3 region: CASSESRGRGQPQHF. The CDR3 DNA sequence: TGTGCCAGCAGTGAATCCAGGGGCCGGGGTCAGCCCCAGCATTTT.

This clone appeared a single time. The rearrangement joins TRBV7-2 to TRBJ2-1; 11 bases agree with TRBD2. The CDR3 is 19 residues long. Germline V gene sequence: CDR1 SGHTA, CDR2 FQGNSA. The trim removed 5 bases at V and 1 base at J, leaving 13 bases unmatched. In DNA, the CDR3 is TGTGCCAGCAGCCCCCAAATAGCGGGAGGGCCGAGTTCCTACAATGAGCAGTTCTTC. Translated: CASSPQIAGGPSSYNEQFF. Full variable domain (outside the CDR3, taken from reference TRBV7-2 and TRBJ2-1): GAGVSQSPSNKVTEKGKDVELRCDPISGHTALYWYRQSLGQGLEFLIYFQGNSAPDKSGLPSDRFSAERTGGSVSTLTIQRTQQEDSAVYLCASSPQIAGGPSSYNEQFFGPGTRLTVL.